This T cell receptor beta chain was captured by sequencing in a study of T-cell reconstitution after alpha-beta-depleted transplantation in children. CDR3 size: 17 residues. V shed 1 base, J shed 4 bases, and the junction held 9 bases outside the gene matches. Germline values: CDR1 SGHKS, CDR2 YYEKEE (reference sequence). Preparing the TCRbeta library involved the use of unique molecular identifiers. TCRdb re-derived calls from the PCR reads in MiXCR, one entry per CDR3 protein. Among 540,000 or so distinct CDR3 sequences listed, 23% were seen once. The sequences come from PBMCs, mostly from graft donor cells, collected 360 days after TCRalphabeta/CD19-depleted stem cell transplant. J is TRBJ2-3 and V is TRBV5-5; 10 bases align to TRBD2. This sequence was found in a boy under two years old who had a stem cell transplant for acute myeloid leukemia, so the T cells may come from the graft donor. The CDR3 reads CASSLSPSGGGADTQYF. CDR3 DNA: TGTGCCAGCAGCTTGAGTCCTAGCGGGGGAGGTGCAGATACGCAGTATTTT.